These 24 T cell receptor beta chains were all obtained from the same sample, sequenced in a study of patients and donors after allogeneic stem cell transplantation. MiXCR, applied by TCRdb to the RT-PCR reads, yields one record per CDR3 protein. The sample holds about 960,000 distinct CDR3 sequences, more than 15% seen once. The sample was blood, either unsorted or a sorted T cell fraction (not recorded which). Receptors originate from a human donor who was either an allogeneic HSCT recipient or a stem cell or donor lymphocyte infusion donor (not recorded which). It is not recorded whose cells these are; they may come from a transplant donor.

In its sample, this clonotype was seen a few times. The chain couples TRBV19 to TRBJ2-7; 10 bases line up with TRBD2. The CDR3 covers 17 residues. Looked up from germline, CDR1 is LNHDA and CDR2 is SQIVND (reference sequence). Trimming took 5 bases from V and 0 from J; bases not matched to a gene: 10. CDR3 coding DNA: TGTGCCAGTAGTTCCTATAGCGGGAGGAAGAGCTCCTACGAGCAGTACTTC. Residues: CASSSYSGRKSSYEQYF.

This clonotype was recorded a few times. The chain has TRBV6-5 and TRBJ2-3; 7 positions match TRBD2. Germline CDR1 reads MNHEY; CDR2 reads SVGAGI. The CDR3 loop spans 16 amino acids. V trimming: 2 bases; J trimming: 1 base; junction bases outside the gene matches: 6. The CDR3 here is CASSYGRGVRTDTQYF. CDR3 sequence (DNA): TGTGCCAGCAGTTACGGTCGGGGGGTTCGCACAGATACGCAGTATTTT.

This clonotype has more than one count but fewer than ten. V usage is TRBV4-1 and J usage is TRBJ2-1, with 10 bases that match TRBD2. With 2 bases clipped from V and 9 bases from J, the junction kept 10 bases outside the gene matches. The V gene's germline CDR1 is MGHRA and CDR2 YSYEKL. The CDR3 is 16 amino acids. This CDR3 is CASSQKLAGLAREQFF. In DNA form, the CDR3 reads TGCGCCAGCAGCCAAAAACTAGCGGGACTTGCACGTGAGCAGTTCTTC.

The rearrangement links TRBV7-8 to TRBJ2-1, with D perhaps matching TRBD1 (5 bases). Trimming pared 2 bases from V and 4 bases from J, leaving 24 bases between. Per germline, CDR1 SGHVS and CDR2 FQNEAQ. The CDR3 length is 19 residues. In nucleotides, the CDR3 is TGTGCCAGCAGCTTAAACAGGCTCGCGAAGGGGCTTTCGTACAATGAGCAGTTCTTC. Its protein product is CASSLNRLAKGLSYNEQFF. Using reference TRBV7-8 and TRBJ2-1 for the parts outside the CDR3, the full variable domain is GAGVSQSPRYKVAKRGQDVALRCDPISGHVSLFWYQQALGQGPEFLTYFQNEAQLDKSGLPSDRFFAERPEGSVSTLKIQRTQQEDSAVYLCASSLNRLAKGLSYNEQFFGPGTRLTVL.

The chain joins TRBV12-3 or TRBV12-4 to TRBJ2-7, with D perhaps matching TRBD2 (6 bases). CDR3 length equals 14 residues. The V end was cut by 8 bases, the J end by 2 bases, with 16 bases between. CDR3 bases: TGTGCCAGCTCCCTACGCGGGGCTGCCTACGAGCAGTACTTC. Translated, it gives CASSLRGAAYEQYF.

The V gene is TRBV4-2, the J gene TRBJ2-2; D is ambiguous. CDR1 and CDR2 (germline): LGHNA, YNFKEQ. The V and J ends lost 8 bases and 2 bases respectively, with 9 bases between them. The CDR3 is 13 amino acids. The CDR3 region is CASLNGNTGELFF. In nucleotides, the CDR3 is TGTGCCAGCCTCAACGGTAACACCGGGGAGCTGTTTTTT.

This clonotype has a single count. The chain joins TRBV2 to TRBJ2-7; 7 nucleotides match TRBD2. The length of the CDR3 is 16 residues. With 0 bases clipped from V and 2 bases from J, the junction kept 7 bases outside the gene matches. The V gene's germline CDR1 is SNHLY and CDR2 FYNNEI. Here the CDR3 reads CASSEARASGAYEQYF. CDR3 DNA: TGTGCCAGCAGTGAAGCGCGGGCTAGCGGCGCCTACGAGCAGTACTTC. The full variable domain, in which reference TRBV2 and TRBJ2-7 provide the parts outside the CDR3, is EPEVTQTPSHQVTQMGQEVILRCVPISNHLYFYWYRQILGQKVEFLVSFYNNEISEKSEIFDDQFSVERPDGSNFTLKIRSTKLEDSAMYFCASSEARASGAYEQYFGPGTRLTVT.

This chain uses TRBV7-9 with TRBJ2-7; possibly TRBD1 for D (6 bases). In germline, CDR1 is SEHNR, CDR2 FQNEAQ (reference sequence). The V gene lost 7 bases and the J gene lost 2 bases, with 15 bases spanning the gap. The CDR3 has 14 residues. CDR3 in DNA: TGTGCCAGCACCTACCGGGACAATCCCTACGAGCAGTACTTC. Translated, it gives CASTYRDNPYEQYF.

Regarding this clonotype: A much larger clone lies one base from this, so it may be a read error. The chain recombines TRBV12-3 or TRBV12-4 with TRBJ1-2; D ambiguous. V lost 7 bases and J 7 bases, leaving 16 bases between the germline ends. This CDR3 region has 13 residues. The CDR3 nucleotides read TGTGCCAGCACCTGGCACGGGTTCTTTGGCTACACCTTC. Encoded protein: CASTWHGFFGYTF.

The chain is built from TRBV9 and TRBJ2-2; TRBD1 matches at 12 bases. The CDR3 has 16 residues. Germline V lookup: CDR1 SGDLS, CDR2 YYNGEE. J was trimmed by 7 bases and V by 3 bases; bases with no gene match: 7. The CDR3 region is CASSEPGQGANGELFF. CDR3 DNA: TGTGCCAGCAGCGAACCGGGACAGGGGGCGAACGGGGAGCTGTTTTTT.

The V call is TRBV12-3 or TRBV12-4, the J call TRBJ1-5; the D is unclear. The CDR3 runs 15 residues. V shed 2 bases and J shed 0 bases, with 8 bases lying between them. CDR3 sequence: CASSLLRNSNQPQHF. CDR3 coding DNA: TGTGCCAGCAGTTTATTGCGCAATAGCAATCAGCCCCAGCATTTT.

This clonotype was detected a few times. This chain connects TRBV5-6 to TRBJ1-2, with D unclear. CDR3 size: 16 residues. Germline loops: CDR1 SGHDT, CDR2 YYEEEE. V dropped 0 bases and J dropped 2 bases, with 14 bases sitting between them. Here the CDR3 reads CASSLGGDKPNYGYTF. The CDR3 DNA sequence: TGTGCCAGCAGCTTGGGGGGAGACAAACCGAACTATGGCTACACCTTC.

This clonotype showed up just a few times. The chain joins TRBV24-1 to TRBJ2-1; tentative D call: TRBD2 (6 bases). Per the germline V gene, CDR1 is KGHDR and CDR2 is SFDVKD. This CDR3 contains 13 residues. Trimming pared 4 bases from V and 7 bases from J, leaving 10 bases between. The CDR3 DNA follows: TGTGCCACCAGTGAGCCGGGGGTAAATGAGCAGTTCTTC. Its translation is CATSEPGVNEQFF.

The chain has TRBV5-1 and TRBJ1-1, with unresolved D. V shed 4 bases and J shed 1 base, with 11 bases lying between them. The germline V gene encodes CDR1 SGHRS and CDR2 YFSETQ. The CDR3 length is 14 residues. CDR3 bases: TGCGCCAGCAGCCGTATCGGAGGGAACACTGAAGCTTTCTTT. Translation gives CASSRIGGNTEAFF.

This clonotype was counted at least ten times. The chain couples TRBV12-3 or TRBV12-4 to TRBJ2-7; no firm D call. V was pared by 1 base and J by 7 bases, with 8 bases between. There are 12 residues in the CDR3. CDR3 DNA sequence: TGTGCCAGCAGTTTAGTTTCCGGGGAGCAGTACTTC. Translated, it gives CASSLVSGEQYF.

This clonotype was seen once. The chain employs TRBV14 and TRBJ2-2; D might be TRBD1 (6 bases). The CDR3 spans 18 residues. Germline lookup yields CDR1 SGHDN and CDR2 FVKESK. Trimming stripped 0 bases from V and 1 base from J, with 15 bases between. The DNA for the CDR3 is TGTGCCAGCAGCCAAGATCTCGCAGGGGCCCAGAACACCGGGGAGCTGTTTTTT. It encodes CASSQDLAGAQNTGELFF.

The chain recombines TRBV3-1 with TRBJ2-3; 9 bases match TRBD2. The CDR3 runs 18 residues. In germline, CDR1 is LGHDT, CDR2 YNNKEL (reference sequence). V was pared by 3 bases and J by 1 base, with 11 bases of the junction left unmatched. The chain's CDR3 is CASSHPSRGGGGTDTQYF. CDR3 in DNA: TGTGCCAGCAGCCACCCCTCCCGTGGCGGGGGGGGCACAGATACGCAGTATTTT.

This clonotype was recorded many times. The rearrangement uses TRBV12-3 or TRBV12-4 and TRBJ2-2; D is unclear. CDR3 size: 14 residues. Trimming left V 6 bases short and J 0 bases short, with 8 bases between. In DNA form, the CDR3 reads TGTGCCAGCAGGGGCGGACCGAACACCGGGGAGCTGTTTTTT. Its protein is CASRGGPNTGELFF.

The chain has TRBV5-1 and TRBJ1-3; TRBD1 matches at 10 bases. Looked up from germline, CDR1 is SGHRS and CDR2 is YFSETQ. V dropped 0 bases and J dropped 7; count of bases not matched to a gene: 1. The CDR3 covers 14 residues. The CDR3 DNA follows: TGCGCCAGCAGCTTGGGACAGGGGGCGAACACCATATATTTT. Protein sequence: CASSLGQGANTIYF.

This chain connects TRBV11-3 to TRBJ1-2; D gene uncertain. The V and J ends lost 3 bases and 0 bases respectively, with 8 bases between them. CDR1 and CDR2 (germline): SGHNT, YENEEA. CDR3 length: 14 amino acids. The DNA for the CDR3 is TGTGCCAGCAGCTTCTCCAGTACTAACTATGGCTACACCTTC. Its translation: CASSFSSTNYGYTF.

The chain combines TRBV7-2 with TRBJ2-1; the match to TRBD1 covers 10 bases. The junction had 13 bases not matched to a gene; V was cut back by 4 bases and J by 7 bases. This CDR3 comprises 17 residues. Germline V gene sequence: CDR1 SGHTA, CDR2 FQGNSA. DNA for the CDR3: TGTGCCAGCAGCTCTCATGGTCTGGACAGGGGGTGGAATGAGCAGTTCTTC. Protein product: CASSSHGLDRGWNEQFF.

The chain has TRBV5-1 and TRBJ2-1; D is undetermined. V gave up 1 base and J gave up 4 bases, with 6 bases separating them. Germline loops: CDR1 SGHRS, CDR2 YFSETQ. The length of the CDR3 is 13 residues. The CDR3 DNA reads TGCGCCAGCAGCTTGCCCAGATACAATGAGCAGTTCTTC. The encoded protein is CASSLPRYNEQFF.

This clonotype turned up a few times. The genes are TRBV2 and TRBJ2-1, with 10 bases lining up with TRBD2. CDR1 SNHLY and CDR2 FYNNEI come from the germline V gene. The CDR3 loop spans 14 amino acids. J was trimmed by 5 bases and V by 8 bases; bases with no gene match: 6. CDR3 sequence: CASGWTSGDNEQFF. The CDR3 region has the DNA TGTGCCAGCGGATGGACTAGCGGAGACAATGAGCAGTTCTTC.

This clonotype was seen only a few times. This chain links TRBV6-1 with TRBJ2-1; D unclear. CDR1 MNHNS and CDR2 SASEGT come from the germline V gene. The V and J ends lost 8 bases and 0 bases respectively, with 8 bases between them. The CDR3 length is 13 residues. CDR3 loop: CASCGSSYNEQFF. In DNA form, the CDR3 reads TGTGCCAGCTGCGGAAGCTCCTACAATGAGCAGTTCTTC.